These T cell receptor beta chains were read from a single sample in a study of early T cells in non-severe SARS-CoV-2 infection. TCRdb ran MiXCR on the 5' RACE reads and lists one entry per CDR3 protein. There are tens of thousands of distinct CDR3 sequences in the sample; roughly 12% occur only once, and 8.5% to 10% lies in the top ten. Input material: whole blood. These receptors all stem from an adult who was a healthcare worker with PCR-confirmed SARS-CoV-2 infection or an uninfected control (not recorded which). Each CDR3 is given with its conserved first and last residue. A D gene is named only where the DNA matches it firmly. Some rows have no size entry. The others give once, few or many, or a class for an expanded clone.

D gene: NA; clone size: NA; J gene: TRBJ1-3; V gene: TRBV27; CDR3 protein: CASSLQGVLGNTIYF; CDR3 DNA: TGTGCCAGCAGTTTACAAGGGGTCCTTGGAAACACCATATATTTT
D gene: NA; clone size: NA; J gene: TRBJ2-3; V gene: TRBV9; CDR3 protein: CASSVSFSSDTQYF; CDR3 DNA: TGTGCCAGCAGCGTATCCTTTAGCAGTGATACGCAGTATTTT
D gene: NA; clone size: many; J gene: TRBJ2-3; V gene: TRBV29-1; CDR3 protein: CSVFRPAGADTQYF; CDR3 DNA: TGCAGCGTGTTCAGACCCGCGGGCGCAGATACGCAGTATTTT
D gene: NA; clone size: NA; J gene: TRBJ2-1; V gene: TRBV29-1; CDR3 protein: CSVVGYNEQFF; CDR3 DNA: TGCAGCGTTGTTGGATACAATGAGCAGTTCTTC
D gene: TRBD1; clone size: many; J gene: TRBJ2-7; V gene: TRBV20-1; CDR3 protein: CSARTGIGVSYEQYF; CDR3 DNA: TGCAGTGCCCGGACAGGGATCGGGGTTTCCTACGAGCAGTACTTC
D gene: NA; clone size: NA; J gene: TRBJ1-1; V gene: TRBV18; CDR3 protein: CASSPRAGASNTEAFF; CDR3 DNA: TGTGCCAGCTCACCACGGGCAGGGGCCTCGAACACTGAAGCTTTCTTT
D gene: NA; clone size: NA; J gene: TRBJ2-7; V gene: TRBV2; CDR3 protein: CASSDQGSSYGQYF; CDR3 DNA: TGTGCCAGCAGTGACCAGGGGAGCTCCTACGGGCAGTACTTC
D gene: TRBD1; clone size: many; J gene: TRBJ2-4; V gene: TRBV12-5; CDR3 protein: CASGIDRGSKNIQYF; CDR3 DNA: TGTGCTAGTGGTATCGACAGGGGATCCAAAAACATTCAGTACTTC
D gene: NA; clone size: many; J gene: TRBJ1-5; V gene: TRBV6-2/TRBV6-3; CDR3 protein: CASSIRQVDNQPQHF; CDR3 DNA: TGTGCCAGCAGTATTAGACAGGTTGACAATCAGCCCCAGCATTTT
D gene: NA; clone size: few; J gene: TRBJ1-1; V gene: TRBV29-1; CDR3 protein: CSVGGAFF; CDR3 DNA: TGCAGCGTCGGGGGAGCTTTCTTT
D gene: TRBD2; clone size: NA; J gene: TRBJ2-3; V gene: TRBV12-5; CDR3 protein: CASGLTREFPDTQYF; CDR3 DNA: TGTGCTAGTGGTTTGACGCGGGAGTTCCCAGATACGCAGTATTTT
D gene: NA; clone size: many; J gene: TRBJ1-6; V gene: TRBV4-1; CDR3 protein: CASSQDKGRRVSYNSPLHF; CDR3 DNA: TGCGCCAGCAGCCAGGACAAGGGTCGCAGGGTCTCTTATAATTCACCCCTCCACTTT
D gene: NA; clone size: many; J gene: TRBJ1-1; V gene: TRBV5-4; CDR3 protein: CASSFWQNTEAFF; CDR3 DNA: TGTGCCAGCAGCTTTTGGCAGAACACTGAAGCTTTCTTT
D gene: TRBD2; clone size: many; J gene: TRBJ2-5; V gene: TRBV6-5; CDR3 protein: CASARGIQETQYF; CDR3 DNA: TGTGCCAGCGCGCGGGGGATACAAGAGACCCAGTACTTC
D gene: NA; clone size: many; J gene: TRBJ2-7; V gene: TRBV28; CDR3 protein: CASTGRYYEQYF; CDR3 DNA: TGTGCCAGCACCGGACGGTACTACGAGCAGTACTTC
D gene: NA; clone size: few; J gene: TRBJ1-6; V gene: TRBV6-6; CDR3 protein: CASSSGRDNSPLHF; CDR3 DNA: TGTGCCAGCAGTTCGGGCAGGGATAATTCACCCCTCCACTTT
D gene: NA; clone size: NA; J gene: TRBJ1-1; V gene: TRBV7-9; CDR3 protein: CASTAREAEAFF; CDR3 DNA: TGTGCCAGCACCGCCAGGGAGGCTGAAGCTTTCTTT
D gene: NA; clone size: few; J gene: TRBJ2-7; V gene: TRBV5-1; CDR3 protein: CASSPAGQRYNEQYF; CDR3 DNA: TGCGCCAGCAGCCCCGCGGGACAGAGGTATAACGAGCAGTACTTC
D gene: TRBD1; clone size: many; J gene: TRBJ2-5; V gene: TRBV29-1; CDR3 protein: CSVDREKGTQYF; CDR3 DNA: TGCAGCGTGGACAGGGAGAAGGGGACCCAGTACTTC
D gene: TRBD1; clone size: medium-sized; J gene: TRBJ1-1; V gene: TRBV3-1; CDR3 protein: CASRDRGRGRVNTEAFF; CDR3 DNA: TGTGCCAGCAGAGACAGGGGTAGAGGTAGAGTCAACACTGAAGCTTTCTTT
D gene: TRBD2; clone size: many; J gene: TRBJ2-1; V gene: TRBV5-1; CDR3 protein: CASRGILAGGNNEQFF; CDR3 DNA: TGCGCCAGCAGGGGTATACTTGCGGGGGGTAACAATGAGCAGTTCTTC
D gene: TRBD1; clone size: few; J gene: TRBJ1-2; V gene: TRBV19; CDR3 protein: CASSSRGTANYGYTF; CDR3 DNA: TGTGCCAGTAGTTCTAGAGGGACAGCGAACTATGGCTACACCTTC
D gene: TRBD1; clone size: many; J gene: TRBJ2-1; V gene: TRBV20-1; CDR3 protein: CSANDRALSYNEQFF; CDR3 DNA: TGCAGTGCCAATGACAGGGCACTCTCCTACAATGAGCAGTTCTTC
D gene: TRBD1; clone size: few; J gene: TRBJ2-7; V gene: TRBV4-3; CDR3 protein: CASSQGDRSYEQYF; CDR3 DNA: TGCGCCAGCAGCCAGGGGGACAGGTCCTACGAGCAGTACTTC
D gene: TRBD2; clone size: NA; J gene: TRBJ2-5; V gene: TRBV11-2; CDR3 protein: CASSSLLAGQTQYF; CDR3 DNA: TGTGCCAGCAGCTCCCTACTAGCGGGACAGACCCAGTACTTC
D gene: NA; clone size: few; J gene: TRBJ1-2; V gene: TRBV28; CDR3 protein: CASSLDRIYGYTF; CDR3 DNA: TGTGCCAGCAGTTTAGACAGGATCTATGGCTACACCTTC
D gene: NA; clone size: once; J gene: TRBJ2-7; V gene: TRBV12-3/TRBV12-4; CDR3 protein: CASSLRGSGDEQYF; CDR3 DNA: TGTGCCAGCAGTTTACGAGGGTCAGGGGACGAGCAGTACTTC
D gene: NA; clone size: few; J gene: TRBJ2-3; V gene: TRBV5-8; CDR3 protein: CASSLTRGVTDTQYF; CDR3 DNA: TGTGCCAGCAGCCTAACGAGAGGTGTGACAGATACGCAGTATTTT
D gene: TRBD1; clone size: many; J gene: TRBJ1-1; V gene: TRBV5-6; CDR3 protein: CASSFFGTGGTEAVF; CDR3 DNA: TGTGCCAGCAGCTTCTTTGGGACAGGGGGTACTGAAGCTGTCTTT
D gene: NA; clone size: NA; J gene: TRBJ1-4; V gene: TRBV7-9; CDR3 protein: CASSSTAGQTMRKLFF; CDR3 DNA: TGTGCCAGCAGCTCTACCGCGGGACAAACTATGAGAAAACTGTTTTTT
D gene: NA; clone size: NA; J gene: TRBJ2-1; V gene: TRBV9; CDR3 protein: CASSVAPSPGHEQFF; CDR3 DNA: TGTGCCAGCAGCGTAGCCCCCAGCCCGGGCCATGAGCAGTTCTTC
D gene: NA; clone size: many; J gene: TRBJ1-6; V gene: TRBV5-1; CDR3 protein: CASSLEGINNSPLHF; CDR3 DNA: TGCGCCAGCAGCTTGGAAGGGATCAATAATTCACCCCTCCACTTT
D gene: TRBD2; clone size: many; J gene: TRBJ2-3; V gene: TRBV5-1; CDR3 protein: CASSLGVTSGGAADTQYF; CDR3 DNA: TGCGCCAGCAGCTTGGGAGTGACTAGCGGGGGGGCCGCAGATACGCAGTATTTT
D gene: TRBD1; clone size: many; J gene: TRBJ1-2; V gene: TRBV19; CDR3 protein: CASSRQGDGYTF; CDR3 DNA: TGTGCCAGTAGCCGACAGGGGGATGGCTACACCTTC
D gene: NA; clone size: NA; J gene: TRBJ2-7; V gene: TRBV3-1; CDR3 protein: CASRTRGRPYEQYF; CDR3 DNA: TGTGCCAGCAGGACCCGGGGCAGGCCCTACGAGCAGTACTTC
D gene: NA; clone size: many; J gene: TRBJ2-4; V gene: TRBV20-1; CDR3 protein: CSARDPRGNIQYF; CDR3 DNA: TGCAGTGCTAGAGATCCAAGGGGGAACATTCAGTACTTC
D gene: NA; clone size: few; J gene: TRBJ1-2; V gene: TRBV20-1; CDR3 protein: CSAREPYNYGYTF; CDR3 DNA: TGCAGTGCTAGAGAGCCTTATAACTATGGCTACACCTTC
D gene: NA; clone size: many; J gene: TRBJ1-5; V gene: TRBV27; CDR3 protein: CASWDGPNQPQHF; CDR3 DNA: TGTGCCAGCTGGGACGGACCAAATCAGCCCCAGCATTTT
D gene: TRBD2; clone size: many; J gene: TRBJ2-1; V gene: TRBV9; CDR3 protein: CASSPYRTLAGGDEQFF; CDR3 DNA: TGTGCCAGCAGCCCCTATAGGACCCTAGCGGGGGGGGATGAGCAGTTCTTC
D gene: NA; clone size: many; J gene: TRBJ2-7; V gene: TRBV12-3/TRBV12-4; CDR3 protein: CASSLGGSSYEQYF; CDR3 DNA: TGTGCCAGCAGCCTTGGGGGTAGCTCCTACGAGCAGTACTTC
D gene: NA; clone size: many; J gene: TRBJ2-2; V gene: TRBV10-3; CDR3 protein: CAISEGGGDTGELFF; CDR3 DNA: TGTGCCATCAGTGAAGGAGGGGGCGACACCGGGGAGCTGTTTTTT
D gene: NA; clone size: NA; J gene: TRBJ2-5; V gene: TRBV6-2/TRBV6-3; CDR3 protein: CATAPGGETQYF; CDR3 DNA: TGTGCCACCGCCCCCGGAGGAGAGACCCAGTACTTC
D gene: TRBD1; clone size: NA; J gene: TRBJ2-3; V gene: TRBV5-4; CDR3 protein: CASSFLQGTHTDTQYF; CDR3 DNA: TGTGCCAGCAGTTTTTTACAGGGGACCCACACAGATACGCAGTATTTT
D gene: TRBD2; clone size: many; J gene: TRBJ2-7; V gene: TRBV7-9; CDR3 protein: CASSLAETSVSYEQYF; CDR3 DNA: TGTGCCAGCAGCTTAGCCGAGACTAGCGTGTCCTACGAGCAGTACTTC
D gene: TRBD1; clone size: NA; J gene: TRBJ2-3; V gene: TRBV10-3; CDR3 protein: CAISDRKTGVRDTQYF; CDR3 DNA: TGTGCCATCAGTGACCGGAAGACAGGGGTTAGAGATACGCAGTATTTT
D gene: NA; clone size: few; J gene: TRBJ2-1; V gene: TRBV6-1; CDR3 protein: CASSELQGSSYNEQFF; CDR3 DNA: TGTGCCAGCAGTGAACTGCAGGGATCGTCCTACAATGAGCAGTTCTTC
D gene: NA; clone size: many; J gene: TRBJ2-2; V gene: TRBV9; CDR3 protein: CASNREPWGTGELFF; CDR3 DNA: TGTGCCAGCAACCGGGAACCCTGGGGCACCGGGGAGCTGTTTTTT
D gene: NA; clone size: NA; J gene: TRBJ1-1; V gene: TRBV7-8; CDR3 protein: CASSLTHSGTEAFF; CDR3 DNA: TGTGCCAGCAGCTTGACCCATTCCGGCACTGAAGCTTTCTTT
D gene: NA; clone size: NA; J gene: TRBJ2-2; V gene: TRBV6-4; CDR3 protein: CASSSGNTGELFF; CDR3 DNA: TGTGCCAGCAGTAGCGGGAACACCGGGGAGCTGTTTTTT
D gene: NA; clone size: many; J gene: TRBJ2-5; V gene: TRBV9; CDR3 protein: CASSEGYQETQYF; CDR3 DNA: TGTGCCAGCAGCGAGGGGTACCAAGAGACCCAGTACTTC
D gene: NA; clone size: NA; J gene: TRBJ2-1; V gene: TRBV4-3; CDR3 protein: CASSQDRGGIYNEQFF; CDR3 DNA: TGCGCCAGCAGCCAAGACAGGGGGGGGATATACAATGAGCAGTTCTTC
D gene: NA; clone size: few; J gene: TRBJ2-5; V gene: TRBV6-5; CDR3 protein: CASRTRDTNPKETQYF; CDR3 DNA: TGTGCCAGCAGGACCCGGGACACGAACCCCAAAGAGACCCAGTACTTC
D gene: NA; clone size: NA; J gene: TRBJ1-5; V gene: TRBV7-9; CDR3 protein: CASSFSNQPQHF; CDR3 DNA: TGTGCCAGCAGCTTTAGCAATCAGCCCCAGCATTTT
D gene: NA; clone size: many; J gene: TRBJ2-5; V gene: TRBV28; CDR3 protein: CASSPPRGGGYQETQYF; CDR3 DNA: TGTGCCAGCAGTCCTCCTCGAGGGGGGGGTTACCAAGAGACCCAGTACTTC